Below are 10 T cell receptor beta chains sequenced from a single sample in a study of T-cell memory formation after mild COVID-19. TCRdb analysed the 5' RACE reads with MiXCR anew, one entry per CDR3 protein. The profile shows some 440,000 distinct CDR3 sequences, around a quarter of them singletons. Sequenced input: PBMCs or a T cell subset sorted from them (not recorded which). All receptors come from an adult woman who had mild COVID-19 (a few samples of this study predate the infection). Cell type and time point are not known.

This clonotype was observed a handful of times. The chain uses TRBV5-1 and TRBJ2-7; TRBD1 might be the D (5 bases). The CDR3 loop spans 15 amino acids. In germline, CDR1 is SGHRS, CDR2 YFSETQ. Trimming shortened V by 0 bases and J by 1 base, and 11 bases separated the two germline ends. The CDR3 loop is CASSLESTVSYEQYF. For the CDR3, the DNA is TGCGCCAGCAGCTTGGAGTCGACAGTTTCCTACGAGCAGTACTTC.

V usage is TRBV5-1 and J usage is TRBJ2-1; no definite D call. The CDR3 sequence is 16 residues long. Trimming took 1 base from V and 7 from J, leaving 18 bases between them. The germline CDR1 and CDR2 sequences are SGHRS and YFSETQ. This chain's CDR3 is CASSLSVGGPRNEQFF. CDR3 in DNA: TGCGCCAGCAGCTTGTCAGTCGGCGGACCCAGGAATGAGCAGTTCTTC.

This clonotype was seen more than once but under ten times. This rearrangement joins TRBV7-9 to TRBJ2-1, with 8 bases matching TRBD2. Germline CDR1 SEHNR, CDR2 FQNEAQ (reference sequence). This CDR3 has 16 amino acids. J lost 2 bases, V lost 5 bases, and 8 bases had no gene match. Written as DNA, the CDR3 is TGTGCCAGCAGCACCCTGGCGGGAGGAGCCTACAATGAGCAGTTCTTC. Translated: CASSTLAGGAYNEQFF.

The rearrangement links TRBV24-1 to TRBJ2-3; D unresolved. The V and J ends lost 3 bases and 2 bases respectively, with 17 bases between them. CDR3 length: 17 amino acids. Germline lookup yields CDR1 KGHDR and CDR2 SFDVKD. The CDR3 DNA follows: TGTGCCACCAGTGATCCCCTCTCCGGGTCATACACAGATACGCAGTATTTT. Its translation is CATSDPLSGSYTDTQYF.

The chain is built from TRBV7-3 and TRBJ2-1; TRBD1 matches 9 bases. The junction had 4 bases not matched to a gene; V was cut back by 5 bases and J by 2 bases. The CDR3 is made up of 15 amino acids. The germline V gene has CDR1 SGHTA and CDR2 FQGTGA. The CDR3 sequence is CASSARTGAYNEQFF. In DNA, the CDR3 is TGTGCCAGCAGCGCCCGGACAGGGGCCTACAATGAGCAGTTCTTC. The entire variable domain, with the rest obtained from reference TRBV7-3 and TRBJ2-1, is as follows: GAGVSQTPSNKVTEKGKYVELRCDPISGHTALYWYRQSLGQGPEFLIYFQGTGAADDSGLPNDRFFAVRPEGSVSTLKIQRTERGDSAVYLCASSARTGAYNEQFFGPGTRLTVL.

The chain uses TRBV30 and TRBJ2-3; 12 bases are shared with TRBD2. Per germline, CDR1 GTSNPN and CDR2 SVGIG (reference sequence). J was trimmed by 6 bases and V by 2 bases; bases with no gene match: 6. The CDR3 is made up of 15 amino acids. This chain's CDR3 is CAWSTSGRPTDTQYF. Written as DNA, the CDR3 is TGTGCCTGGAGTACTAGCGGGAGGCCCACCGATACGCAGTATTTT.

This clonotype has more than one count but fewer than ten. This sequence joins TRBV7-8 and TRBJ2-1, with 7 bases matching TRBD1. The CDR3 runs to 17 residues. Losses at the gene ends were 1 base for V and 1 base for J; bases not matched to a gene: 7. Germline V gene sequence: CDR1 SGHVS, CDR2 FQNEAQ. CDR3 protein: CASSLGQGIVSYNEQFF. In DNA form, the CDR3 reads TGTGCCAGCAGCTTAGGACAGGGAATAGTTTCCTACAATGAGCAGTTCTTC.

This clonotype was picked up a small number of times. The J gene is TRBJ2-3, the V gene TRBV20-1, with 10 nucleotides matching TRBD2. The CDR3 runs to 17 residues. In germline, CDR1 is DFQATT, CDR2 SNEGSKA (reference sequence). Germline trimming cut 0 bases from V and 2 bases from J; bases unmatched to any gene: 8. CDR3 loop: CSARDEGLAANTDTQYF. The CDR3 region has the DNA TGCAGTGCTAGAGATGAAGGACTAGCGGCTAACACAGATACGCAGTATTTT.

The chain carries TRBV6-5 and TRBJ2-5; D possibly matches TRBD1 or TRBD2 (5 bases each). Germline-derived CDR1 and CDR2 are MNHEY and SVGAGI. CDR3 length: 13 amino acids. V gave up 9 bases and J gave up 4 bases, with 15 bases separating them. CDR3 amino acids: CASGGTGRETQYF. The CDR3 DNA is TGTGCCAGTGGGGGAACTGGACGAGAGACCCAGTACTTC.

This clonotype was seen a few times. The chain recombines TRBV7-6 with TRBJ2-2, with D maybe TRBD2 (6 bases). This CDR3 is 14 amino acids long. V lost 3 bases and J lost 6, with 11 bases in between. Germline V lookup: CDR1 SGHVS, CDR2 FNYEAQ. The CDR3 spells CASSLRQRAGELFF. As DNA, the CDR3 is TGTGCCAGCAGCTTGCGCCAGCGGGCCGGGGAGCTGTTTTTT.